This T cell receptor beta chain came from a study of blood T cell repertoires in COVID-19. Turning to the study itself: From T cells, B-cell-depleted T cells, or PBMCs came the material, which was cDNA or gDNA.

This CDR3 region has 12 residues. V shed 8 bases, J shed 5 bases, and the junction held 1 base outside the gene matches. Germline CDR1 and CDR2: SNHLY and FYNNEI. Profiling relied on immunoSEQ multiplex PCR, and the TCRdb table lists in-frame clones only, not all of them. Here the sample spans approximately 92,000 clones, roughly 84% being singletons. The TCR originated in a woman in her sixties in a cohort sampled during active or convalescent COVID-19. V gene TRBV2 combines with J gene TRBJ2-5; 11 nucleotides match TRBD1. The sample comprised peripheral blood. Written as DNA, the CDR3 is TGTGCCAGCCGGGACAGGGGGGAGACCCAGTACTTC. This encodes CASRDRGETQYF.